The 25 T cell receptor beta chains presented below share a single source sample, sequenced in a study of blood T cell repertoires in COVID-19. Profiled with immunoSEQ multiplex PCR; TCRdb holds only in-frame clones, not every one. Among some 310,000 clones listed, approximately 87% were seen once. The sequenced sample was peripheral blood. These TCRs come from a woman aged 25-40 years with COVID-19, enrolled during active disease.

The chain uses TRBV27 and TRBJ2-1; possible D gene TRBD2, 5 bases. Trimming cost V 6 bases and J 3 bases, with 12 bases left between them. Per germline, CDR1 MNHEY and CDR2 SMNVEV (reference sequence). CDR3 size: 14 residues. This CDR3 is CASSPSGYYNEQFF. CDR3 sequence (DNA): TGTGCCAGCAGCCCCAGCGGCTACTACAATGAGCAGTTCTTC.

The gene calls are TRBV5-1 and TRBJ2-3, with 7 bases fitting TRBD2. V shed 4 bases and J 6 bases; nucleotides not matched to a gene: 14. Germline values: CDR1 SGHRS, CDR2 YFSETQ. The CDR3 length is 16 residues. CDR3 protein: CASSQTGGGPPDTQYF. The CDR3 DNA is TGCGCCAGCAGCCAAACGGGGGGAGGGCCCCCCGATACGCAGTATTTT. Filled out from reference TRBV5-1 and TRBJ2-3, the complete variable domain reads KAGVTQTPRYLIKTRGQQVTLSCSPISGHRSVSWYQQTPGQGLQFLFEYFSETQRNKGNFPGRFSGRQFSNSRSEMNVSTLELGDSALYLCASSQTGGGPPDTQYFGPGTRLTVL.

This chain connects TRBV27 to TRBJ2-2, with 10 positions matching TRBD1. Germline V gene sequence: CDR1 MNHEY, CDR2 SMNVEV (reference sequence). V lost 4 bases to trimming and J lost 1 base; unmatched junction nucleotides: 21. The CDR3 covers 22 residues. CDR3 sequence reads: CASSSYVLPPRDRGGNTGELFF. The CDR3 bases are TGTGCCAGCAGTTCTTACGTCCTCCCACCTCGGGACAGGGGTGGGAACACCGGGGAGCTGTTTTTT.

The rearrangement uses TRBV9 and TRBJ2-1; D call uncertain. Germline V lookup: CDR1 SGDLS, CDR2 YYNGEE. CDR3 length: 14 amino acids. Trimming cost V 0 bases and J 5 bases, with 9 bases left between them. This CDR3 is CASSVGNSNNEQFF. CDR3 sequence (DNA): TGTGCCAGCAGCGTAGGGAACAGTAACAATGAGCAGTTCTTC.

This chain uses TRBV10-3 with TRBJ1-2; D gene unclear. CDR1 and CDR2 from the germline V gene are ENHRY and SYGVKD. V was pared by 3 bases and J by 8 bases, with 13 bases between. This CDR3 comprises 13 residues. In DNA, the CDR3 is TGTGCCATCAGTGACAACAGCTTGGGCGGCTACACCTTC. Translated, it gives CAISDNSLGGYTF.

The chain employs TRBV19 and TRBJ2-7, with 7 bases matching TRBD1. CDR1 and CDR2 (germline): LNHDA, SQIVND (reference sequence). This CDR3 has 13 residues. V was pared by 5 bases and J by 3 bases, with 4 bases of the junction left unmatched. CDR3 DNA sequence: TGTGCCAGTAGTTTCAACAGGGGCTACGAGCAGTACTTC. It is translated as CASSFNRGYEQYF.

This sequence joins TRBV12-3 or TRBV12-4 and TRBJ1-2, with a tentative D call TRBD1 (6 bases). V lost 4 bases, J lost 8 bases, and 11 bases lay in between. This CDR3 is 12 amino acids long. CDR3 sequence: CASSWDTKGYTF. CDR3 nucleotide sequence: TGTGCCAGCAGTTGGGACACCAAGGGCTACACCTTC.

This clone occurred a few times. J is TRBJ1-1 and V is TRBV12-3 or TRBV12-4; D call uncertain. This CDR3 has 11 amino acids. The V gene lost 6 bases and the J gene lost 7 bases, with 9 bases spanning the gap. CDR3 residues: CASSTNNEAFF. As DNA, the CDR3 is TGTGCCAGCAGCACTAATAATGAAGCTTTCTTT.

In regard to this clone: This same CDR3 is encoded by further DNA sequences in the sample. The chain links TRBV2 to TRBJ1-5; TRBD1 matches 7 bases. J was trimmed by 4 bases and V by 4 bases; bases with no gene match: 1. The CDR3 length is 13 residues. CDR1 is SNHLY and CDR2 is FYNNEI in the germline V gene. The CDR3 region has the DNA TGTGCCAGCAGTGGACAGGGAAATCAGCCCCAGCATTTT. Protein product: CASSGQGNQPQHF.

This chain joins TRBV5-1 and TRBJ1-1; D possibly corresponds to TRBD1 (6 bases). The V gene's germline CDR1 is SGHRS and CDR2 YFSETQ. Trimming took off 5 bases at V and 8 bases at J, with 13 bases between the two ends. CDR3 size: 12 residues. DNA of the CDR3: TGCGCCAGCAGTCTAGAACAGGGAGAAGCTTTCTTT. It codes for CASSLEQGEAFF.

The J gene is TRBJ2-3, the V gene TRBV10-3; unclear D gene. The V end lost 3 bases, the J end lost 0 bases, and 10 bases lay between the germline ends. This CDR3 has 15 residues. CDR1 is ENHRY, CDR2 SYGVKD, per germline. CDR3 nucleotides: TGTGCCATCAGTGACACGCGAGCCAGCACAGATACGCAGTATTTT. This codes for CAISDTRASTDTQYF.

The chain uses TRBV6-4 and TRBJ1-2; TRBD1 matches 9 bases. The CDR3 extends over 15 amino acids. CDR1 and CDR2 from the germline V gene are MRHNA and SNTAGT. V lost 3 bases to trimming and J lost 2 bases; unmatched junction nucleotides: 4. For the CDR3, the DNA is TGTGCCAGCAGTGAGGGGACAGGGCAAAACTATGGCTACACCTTC. Amino acid sequence: CASSEGTGQNYGYTF.

The J gene is TRBJ2-1, the V gene TRBV6-5, with 9 positions matching TRBD1. The CDR3 length is 13 residues. CDR1 is MNHEY, CDR2 SVGAGI, per germline. Trimming cost V 7 bases and J 7 bases; bases outside gene matches: 5. CDR3 protein: CASKGQGVNEQFF. The CDR3 coding sequence is TGTGCCAGCAAGGGACAGGGTGTGAATGAGCAGTTCTTC.

This chain links TRBV28 with TRBJ1-2; a weak D match, TRBD1 (5 bases). The CDR3 has 13 residues. The V end lost 10 bases, the J end lost 4 bases, and 16 bases lay between the germline ends. In germline, CDR1 is MDHEN, CDR2 SYDVKM. The CDR3 loop reads CATLEDKIYGYTF. CDR3 DNA: TGTGCCACCCTTGAGGACAAGATCTATGGCTACACCTTC.

The chain carries TRBV11-2 and TRBJ2-1, with 16 bases identical to TRBD2. There are 17 residues in the CDR3. Germline CDR1 is SGHAT and CDR2 is FQNNGV. The junction had 17 bases not matched to a gene; V was cut back by 5 bases and J by 16 bases. The CDR3 bases are TGTGCCAGCAGCCCCCGTCCGGGACTAGCGGGAGGGAAGGTACAATTCTTC. Translated, it gives CASSPRPGLAGGKVQFF.

Here the CDR3 DNA reads TGTGCCAGCAGCCCGAGGACTAGCGGGAGGTACAATGAGCAGTTCTTC. This translates into CASSPRTSGRYNEQFF. J is TRBJ2-1 and V is TRBV11-2; 14 bases align to TRBD2. Trimming at V came to 5 bases and at J to 4 bases, leaving 4 bases not matched to a gene. Looked up from germline, CDR1 is SGHAT and CDR2 is FQNNGV. This CDR3 region has 16 residues.

The chain carries TRBV2 and TRBJ2-1, with 8 bases that match TRBD2. V was clipped by 6 bases and J by 7 bases; unmatched bases: 17. Per germline, CDR1 SNHLY and CDR2 FYNNEI. The CDR3 consists of 17 residues. This chain's CDR3 is CASSPRGGTGGENEQFF. CDR3 in DNA: TGTGCCAGCAGCCCCCGCGGGGGGACGGGAGGGGAGAATGAGCAGTTCTTC.

This clone was seen once. The chain has TRBV19 and TRBJ1-2, with D hard to call. V lost 5 bases to trimming and J lost 2 bases, with 12 bases between them. This CDR3 is 14 amino acids long. Germline lookup yields CDR1 LNHDA and CDR2 SQIVND (reference sequence). CDR3 DNA sequence: TGTGCCAGTAGTCAGAGGACGGGGAACTATGGCTACACCTTC. Translated: CASSQRTGNYGYTF. Together with reference TRBV19 and TRBJ1-2, the CDR3 gives the full variable domain: DGGITQSPKYLFRKEGQNVTLSCEQNLNHDAMYWYRQDPGQGLRLIYYSQIVNDFQKGDIAEGYSVSREKKESFPLTVTSAQKNPTAFYLCASSQRTGNYGYTFGSGTRLTVV.

The V gene is TRBV3-1 (or the pseudogene TRBV3-2), the J gene TRBJ1-1; D perhaps matches TRBD1 (5 bases). V dropped 3 bases and J dropped 2 bases, with 7 bases sitting between them. The CDR3 spans 13 residues. Germline CDR1 reads LGHDT; CDR2 reads YNNKEL (reference sequence). CDR3 amino acids: CASSQTDNTEAFF. The CDR3 nucleotides are TGTGCCAGCAGCCAGACAGATAACACTGAAGCTTTCTTT.

In this sample, this clone turned up once. The chain has TRBV29-1 and TRBJ2-5, with TRBD1 as a possible D gene (5 bases). CDR3 length: 14 amino acids. Germline-derived CDR1 and CDR2 are SQVTM and ANQGSEA. V lost 2 bases and J 5 bases, leaving 15 bases between the germline ends. CDR3 sequence reads: CSVETGKTQETQYF. The CDR3 bases are TGCAGCGTTGAAACAGGCAAGACCCAGGAGACCCAGTACTTC.

The CDR3, as DNA: TGCAGCATAATACAGGGTACAGATACGCAGTATTTT. It is translated as CSIIQGTDTQYF. V usage is TRBV29-1 and J usage is TRBJ2-3; perhaps TRBD1 as D (6 bases). V lost 8 bases and J lost 3, with 12 bases in between. CDR1 is SQVTM and CDR2 is ANQGSEA in the germline V gene. CDR3 length: 12 residues.

The chain is built from TRBV19 and TRBJ2-2; 9 bases line up with TRBD2. Germline V gene sequence: CDR1 LNHDA, CDR2 SQIVND (reference sequence). Trimming took 7 bases from V and 3 from J; bases not matched to a gene: 3. This CDR3 is 14 amino acids long. The CDR3 bases are TGTGCCAGTAAGGCGGGAGGGGACACCGGGGAGCTGTTTTTT. It translates to CASKAGGDTGELFF.

This chain connects TRBV27 to TRBJ1-5; a weak D match, TRBD1 (5 bases). This CDR3 is built from 15 residues. Trimming took 3 bases from V and 6 from J, leaving 15 bases between them. CDR1 MNHEY and CDR2 SMNVEV come from the germline V gene (reference sequence). Here the CDR3 DNA reads TGTGCCAGCAGTTTGACGGGGGATATGTTTCAGCCCCAGCATTTT. Amino acid sequence: CASSLTGDMFQPQHF.

In this sample, this clone turned up a few times. J is TRBJ2-7 and V is TRBV9; the D is unclear. The CDR3 has 15 residues. V lost 0 bases and J 3 bases, leaving 13 bases between the germline ends. The germline gives CDR1 SGDLS, CDR2 YYNGEE. This chain's CDR3 is CASSVGQAPLYEQYF. Written as DNA, the CDR3 is TGTGCCAGCAGCGTAGGTCAGGCCCCCCTCTACGAGCAGTACTTC.

The chain uses TRBV4-1 and TRBJ2-3; D remains unclear. The CDR3 sequence is 14 residues long. The germline V gene has CDR1 MGHRA and CDR2 YSYEKL. V was clipped by 1 base and J by 2 bases, with 7 bases between them. The CDR3: CASSQVFFTDTQYF. CDR3 coding DNA: TGCGCCAGCAGCCAAGTTTTCTTCACAGATACGCAGTATTTT.